This TCR beta chain comes out of a study of blood T cells in healthy people across ages (dated by TCRdb to about 2015). Regarding the research as a whole: In model experiments, roughly one uniquely barcoded TCR beta cDNA molecule per two T cells was captured by template switching. Donors were grouped into four age groups: young (average approximately 16 years), middle-aged (around 39), aged (roughly 67) and long-lived (about 89). The study analyzed two additional independent replicas of 1 million unique cDNA reads from the same blood draw for two donors, one aged 18 to 30 and one aged 80 or older. To avoid experimental bias, donors of different ages were spread randomly across the sequencing lanes. To track age-related changes in TCR beta repertoire diversity, the study relied on deep sequencing normalized with unique cDNA molecular identifiers.

Library generation was performed with 5' RACE. The sequencing machine was an Illumina HiSeq 2500. The second PCR ran for roughly 6 to 11 cycles and used a J-beta primer mix along with a sample-barcoded 5' primer. Each TCR beta cDNA molecule received a unique molecular identifier from a template-switch 5' adaptor carrying 12 random nucleotides. At least 3 million CDR3-containing paired-end reads were obtained from each sample. First-strand cDNA synthesis was performed from all RNA using the Mint cDNA synthesis kit, with priming by a TRBC-specific oligonucleotide. Following uracil-DNA glycosylase treatment, all cDNA underwent a first 18-cycle PCR with the universal primers M1SS and BC2_uni_R. On the authors' methods: For normalization, 1 million high-quality reads were randomly selected from each sample, with every read carrying a distinct molecular identifier. Reads sharing molecular identifiers were discarded rather than binned into consensus sequences. MiTCR, set to a Q25 quality threshold and the strictest error-elimination algorithm, was used for CDR3 identification, clonotype clustering and error correction. A nonparametric unseen species model with Euler transformation was used to estimate a lower bound on total TCR beta diversity. TCRdb reworked the public reads: Q25 trimming with fastp, MiXCR clone assembly, productive beta chains retained. Here each entry gathers all rows of one CDR3 protein and keeps the most common genes and DNA. The V and J calls were determined by TCRdb, not by the authors. The table for this sample lists 1.5 million to 2 million distinct CDR3 sequences; about 50% of them were counted only once. The top ten clonotypes cover 2.1% of the sample.

Results and caveats for the whole study, not just this receptor: There was a strong correlation between observed TCR beta diversity and the percentage of naive T cells measured by flow cytometry. Estimates of total diversity based on one million sequenced T cells were regarded as lower bounds and as underestimates. Donor CMV infection status was unknown, potentially confounding age-related changes in expanded clonotypes. As age increased, observed TCR beta diversity per million T cells dropped in a roughly linear way, and a significant reduction was already evident by age 40. Because profiling used bulk unsorted PBMCs, naive and antigen-experienced compartments could not be compared conclusively. Compared with the aged group, the long-lived group had more naive CD4+ T cells, fewer expanded clones and increased TCR diversity, a pattern suggesting age selection.

The roughly 39 donors, aged about 6 to 95 years, were systemically healthy Caucasian individuals from Russia. Approximately 9.3 milliliters of peripheral blood were collected from each donor into EDTA-treated Vacutainer tubes. Ficoll-Paque density-gradient centrifugation was used to isolate PBMCs, with at least 7 million per sample. Trizol reagent was used to extract total RNA from PBMCs, with at least 5.5 micrograms per sample. For every donor, flow cytometry on a PBMC aliquot measured the percentage of naive CD45RAhigh/CD27high T cells. The CDR3 measures 17 amino acids from cysteine to phenylalanine. Left in the record is the CDR3 DNA by itself, 51 bases read in frame from the first base. Trimming removed 0 bases from V and 10 bases from J; the gene matches leave 12 bases unexplained. Based on the germline V gene, the CDR1 and CDR2 sequences are MNHEY and SVGAGI. A remark on this clonotype: Its target antigen remains unknown. Base-call qualities are not available, and no considerably larger clone is one nucleotide away.

The chain was built from TRBV6-5 and TRBJ2-1; TRBD2 agrees with 10 junctional bases. This clonotype originated in a woman in her thirties or forties in good health. Sequenced material: blood. At the DNA level, the sequence is TGTGCCAGCAGTTACTCTGGGGGTAGCGGGGGGCCCCGGGAGCAGTTCTTC. This is translated as CASSYSGGSGGPREQFF.